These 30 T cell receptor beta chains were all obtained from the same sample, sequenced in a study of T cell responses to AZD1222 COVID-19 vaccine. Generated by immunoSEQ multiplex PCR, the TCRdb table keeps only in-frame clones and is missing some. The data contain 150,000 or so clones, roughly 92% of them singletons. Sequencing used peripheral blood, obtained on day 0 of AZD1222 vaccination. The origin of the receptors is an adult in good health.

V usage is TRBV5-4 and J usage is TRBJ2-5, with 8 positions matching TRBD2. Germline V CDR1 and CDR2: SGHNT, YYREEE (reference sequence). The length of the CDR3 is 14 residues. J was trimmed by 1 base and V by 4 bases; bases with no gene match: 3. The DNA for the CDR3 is TGTGCCAGCAGCCTGAGCGGGAGCCAAGAGACCCAGTACTTC. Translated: CASSLSGSQETQYF.

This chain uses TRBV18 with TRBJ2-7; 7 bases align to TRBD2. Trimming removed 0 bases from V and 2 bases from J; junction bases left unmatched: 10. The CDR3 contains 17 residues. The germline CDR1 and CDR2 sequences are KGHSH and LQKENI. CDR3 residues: CASSPPFAGGSPYEQYF. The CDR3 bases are TGTGCCAGCTCACCACCGTTTGCTGGCGGGAGCCCCTACGAGCAGTACTTC.

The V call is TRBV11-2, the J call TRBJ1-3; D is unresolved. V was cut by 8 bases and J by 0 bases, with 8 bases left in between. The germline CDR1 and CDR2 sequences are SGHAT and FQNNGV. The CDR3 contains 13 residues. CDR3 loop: CASRQSSGNTIYF. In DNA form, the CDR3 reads TGTGCCAGCCGCCAGAGCTCTGGAAACACCATATATTTT. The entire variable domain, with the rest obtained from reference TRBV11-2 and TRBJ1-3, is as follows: EAGVAQSPRYKIIEKRQSVAFWCNPISGHATLYWYQQILGQGPKLLIQFQNNGVVDDSQLPKDRFSAERLKGVDSTLKIQPAKLEDSAVYLCASRQSSGNTIYFGEGSWLTVV.

For the CDR3, the DNA is TGTGCCAGTACCGACTTTAGCAATCAGCCCCAGCATTTT. Encoded protein: CASTDFSNQPQHF. This chain uses TRBV19 with TRBJ1-5; D ambiguous. The CDR3 is 13 residues long. Germline assignment: CDR1 LNHDA and CDR2 SQIVND (reference sequence). V shed 7 bases and J shed 0 bases, with 7 bases lying between them.

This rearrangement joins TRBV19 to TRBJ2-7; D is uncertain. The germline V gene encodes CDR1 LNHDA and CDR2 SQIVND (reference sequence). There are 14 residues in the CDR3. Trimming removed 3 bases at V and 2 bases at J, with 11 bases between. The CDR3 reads CASSINTNAYEQYF. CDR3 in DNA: TGTGCCAGTAGTATCAACACGAATGCCTACGAGCAGTACTTC.

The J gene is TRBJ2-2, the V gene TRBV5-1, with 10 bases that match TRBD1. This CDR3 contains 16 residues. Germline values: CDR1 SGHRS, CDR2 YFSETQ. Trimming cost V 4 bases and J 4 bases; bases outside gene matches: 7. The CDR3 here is CASSPGDRGGTGELFF. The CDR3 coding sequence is TGCGCCAGCAGCCCCGGGGACAGGGGAGGCACCGGGGAGCTGTTTTTT.

CDR3 loop: CASRKGQGNTGELFF. The CDR3 coding sequence is TGTGCCAGCAGAAAGGGGCAGGGGAACACCGGGGAGCTGTTTTTT. The rearrangement links TRBV6-4 to TRBJ2-2, with a possible D match to TRBD1 (5 bases). CDR3 length: 15 residues. CDR1 and CDR2 (germline): MRHNA, SNTAGT. V lost 6 bases to trimming and J lost 1 base, with 12 bases between them.

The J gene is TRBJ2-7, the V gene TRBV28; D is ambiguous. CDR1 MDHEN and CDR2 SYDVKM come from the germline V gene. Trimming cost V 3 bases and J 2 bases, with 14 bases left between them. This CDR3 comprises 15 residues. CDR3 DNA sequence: TGTGCCAGCAGTTTCAATGGCCCTCCAACCTACGAGCAGTACTTC. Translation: CASSFNGPPTYEQYF.

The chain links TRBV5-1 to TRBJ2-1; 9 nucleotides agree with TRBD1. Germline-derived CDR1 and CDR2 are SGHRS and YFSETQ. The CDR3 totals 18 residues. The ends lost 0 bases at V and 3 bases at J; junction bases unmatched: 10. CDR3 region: CASSLAPFGTGNYNEQFF. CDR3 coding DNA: TGCGCCAGCAGCTTGGCACCCTTTGGGACAGGGAACTACAATGAGCAGTTCTTC.

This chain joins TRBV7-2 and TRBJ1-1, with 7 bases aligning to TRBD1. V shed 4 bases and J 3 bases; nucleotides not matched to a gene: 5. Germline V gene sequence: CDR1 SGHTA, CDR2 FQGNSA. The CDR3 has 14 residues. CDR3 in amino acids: CASSWTGTHTEAFF. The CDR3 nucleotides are TGTGCCAGCAGCTGGACAGGTACTCACACTGAAGCTTTCTTT.

The CDR3 nucleotides are TGTGCCAGCAGCTCGACTAGCGGGGCCCCTTTGAGCTCCTACAATGAGCAGTTCTTC. Protein sequence: CASSSTSGAPLSSYNEQFF. The chain joins TRBV5-4 to TRBJ2-1, with 11 bases matching TRBD2. J gave up 0 bases and V 3 bases, and 11 bases lay outside the gene matches. Germline assignment: CDR1 SGHNT and CDR2 YYREEE (reference sequence). This CDR3 has 19 amino acids. The complete variable domain, with remaining parts taken from reference TRBV5-4 and TRBJ2-1, reads ETGVTQSPTHLIKTRGQQVTLRCSSQSGHNTVSWYQQALGQGPQFIFQYYREEENGRGNFPPRFSGLQFPNYSSELNVNALELDDSALYLCASSSTSGAPLSSYNEQFFGPGTRLTVL.

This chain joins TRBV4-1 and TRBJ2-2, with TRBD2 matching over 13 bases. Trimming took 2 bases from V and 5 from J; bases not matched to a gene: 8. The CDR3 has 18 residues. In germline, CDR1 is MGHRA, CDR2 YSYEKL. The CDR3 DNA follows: TGCGCCAGCAGCCAAAGCCAACTAGCGGGAGGGGGGACCGGGGAGCTGTTTTTT. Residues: CASSQSQLAGGGTGELFF.

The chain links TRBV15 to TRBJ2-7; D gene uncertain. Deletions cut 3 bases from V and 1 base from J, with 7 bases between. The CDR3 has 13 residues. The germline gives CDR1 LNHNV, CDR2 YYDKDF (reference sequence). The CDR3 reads CATSSTPSYEQYF. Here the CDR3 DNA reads TGTGCCACCAGCAGCACACCTTCCTACGAGCAGTACTTC.

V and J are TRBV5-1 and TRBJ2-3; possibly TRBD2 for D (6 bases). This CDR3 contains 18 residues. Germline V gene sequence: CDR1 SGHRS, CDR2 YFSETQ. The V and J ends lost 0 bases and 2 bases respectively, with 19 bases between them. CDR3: CASSLDLWASETTDTQYF. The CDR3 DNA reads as TGCGCCAGCAGCTTGGACTTGTGGGCTAGCGAGACCACAGATACGCAGTATTTT.

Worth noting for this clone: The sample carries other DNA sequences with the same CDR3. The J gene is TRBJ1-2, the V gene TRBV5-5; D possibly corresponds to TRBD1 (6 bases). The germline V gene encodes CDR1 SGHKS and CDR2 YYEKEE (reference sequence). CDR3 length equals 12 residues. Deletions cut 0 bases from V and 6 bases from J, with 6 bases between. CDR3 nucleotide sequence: TGTGCCAGCAGCTTGGACAGGGATGGCTACACCTTC. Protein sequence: CASSLDRDGYTF.

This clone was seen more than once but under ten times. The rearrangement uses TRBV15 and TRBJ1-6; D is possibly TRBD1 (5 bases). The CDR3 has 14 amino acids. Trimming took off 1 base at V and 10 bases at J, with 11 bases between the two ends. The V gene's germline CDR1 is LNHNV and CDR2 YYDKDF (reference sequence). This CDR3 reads CATSRVGAGSPLHF. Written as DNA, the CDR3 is TGTGCCACCAGCAGAGTCGGGGCAGGATCACCCCTCCACTTT.

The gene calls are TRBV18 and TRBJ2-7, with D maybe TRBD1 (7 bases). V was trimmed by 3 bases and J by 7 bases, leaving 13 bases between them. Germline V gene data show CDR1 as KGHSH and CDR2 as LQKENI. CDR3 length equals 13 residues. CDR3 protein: CASSPLTGREQYF. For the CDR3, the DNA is TGTGCCAGCTCACCCCTGACAGGGAGGGAGCAGTACTTC.

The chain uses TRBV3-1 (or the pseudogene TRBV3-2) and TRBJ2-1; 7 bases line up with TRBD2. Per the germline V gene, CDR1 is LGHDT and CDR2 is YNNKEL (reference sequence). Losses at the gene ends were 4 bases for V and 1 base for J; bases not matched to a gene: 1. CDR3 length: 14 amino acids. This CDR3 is CASSREGSYNEQFF. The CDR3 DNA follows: TGTGCCAGCAGCCGGGAGGGTTCCTACAATGAGCAGTTCTTC.

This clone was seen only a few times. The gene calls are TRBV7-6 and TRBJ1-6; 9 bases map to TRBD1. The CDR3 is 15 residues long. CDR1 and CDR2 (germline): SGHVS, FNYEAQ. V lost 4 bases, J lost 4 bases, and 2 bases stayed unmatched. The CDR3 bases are TGTGCCAGCAGCTCGGACAGGGGATATAATTCACCCCTCCACTTT. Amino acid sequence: CASSSDRGYNSPLHF.

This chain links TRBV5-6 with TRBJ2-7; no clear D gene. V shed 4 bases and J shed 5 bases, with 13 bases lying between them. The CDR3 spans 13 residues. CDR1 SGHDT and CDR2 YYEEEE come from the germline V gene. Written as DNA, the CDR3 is TGTGCCAGCAGCCATGGAACTTCTGACGAGCAGTACTTC. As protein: CASSHGTSDEQYF.

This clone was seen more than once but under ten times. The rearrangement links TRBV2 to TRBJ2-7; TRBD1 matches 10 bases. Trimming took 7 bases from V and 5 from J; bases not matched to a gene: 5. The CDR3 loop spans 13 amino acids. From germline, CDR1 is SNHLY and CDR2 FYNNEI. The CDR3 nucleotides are TGTGCCAGCATGACAGGGGGCAGGAACGAGCAGTACTTC. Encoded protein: CASMTGGRNEQYF.

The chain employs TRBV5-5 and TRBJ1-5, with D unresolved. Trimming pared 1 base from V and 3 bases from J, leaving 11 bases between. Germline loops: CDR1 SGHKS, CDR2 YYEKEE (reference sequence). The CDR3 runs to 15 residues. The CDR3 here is CASSLLLSDNQPQHF. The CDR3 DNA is TGTGCCAGCAGCTTGTTACTCAGCGACAATCAGCCCCAGCATTTT.

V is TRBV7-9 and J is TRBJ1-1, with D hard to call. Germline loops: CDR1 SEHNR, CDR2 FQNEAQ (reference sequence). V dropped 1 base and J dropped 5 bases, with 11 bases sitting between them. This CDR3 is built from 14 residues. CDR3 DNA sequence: TGTGCCAGCAGCTTAGGGGTTTTGGGGACTGAAGCTTTCTTT. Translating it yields CASSLGVLGTEAFF.

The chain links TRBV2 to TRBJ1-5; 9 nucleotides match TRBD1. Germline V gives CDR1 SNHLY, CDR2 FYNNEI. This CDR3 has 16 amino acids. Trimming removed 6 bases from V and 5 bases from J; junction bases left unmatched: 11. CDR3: CASRMEVGQGDQPQHF. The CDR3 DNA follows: TGTGCCAGCAGAATGGAAGTGGGACAGGGAGATCAGCCCCAGCATTTT.

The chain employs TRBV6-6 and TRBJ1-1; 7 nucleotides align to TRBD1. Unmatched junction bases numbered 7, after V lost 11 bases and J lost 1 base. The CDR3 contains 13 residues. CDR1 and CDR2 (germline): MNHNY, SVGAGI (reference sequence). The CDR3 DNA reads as TGTGCCGGGAATCACAGGGGGAACACTGAAGCTTTCTTT. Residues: CAGNHRGNTEAFF.

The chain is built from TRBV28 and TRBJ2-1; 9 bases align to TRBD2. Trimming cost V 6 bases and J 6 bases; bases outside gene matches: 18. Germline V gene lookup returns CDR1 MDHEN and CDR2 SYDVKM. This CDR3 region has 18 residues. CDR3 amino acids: CASRMGGLGAGGGNEQFF. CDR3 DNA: TGTGCCAGCAGAATGGGGGGTTTGGGAGCGGGAGGTGGCAATGAGCAGTTCTTC.

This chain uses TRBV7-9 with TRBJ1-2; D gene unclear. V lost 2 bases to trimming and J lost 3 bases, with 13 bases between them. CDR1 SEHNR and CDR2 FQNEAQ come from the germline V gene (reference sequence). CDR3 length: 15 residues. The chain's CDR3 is CASSLFRASDYGYTF. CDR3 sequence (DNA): TGTGCCAGCAGCTTATTCCGGGCCTCCGACTATGGCTACACCTTC.

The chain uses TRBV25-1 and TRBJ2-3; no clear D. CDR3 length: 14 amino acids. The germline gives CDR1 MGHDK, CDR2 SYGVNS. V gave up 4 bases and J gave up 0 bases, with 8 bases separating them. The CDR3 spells CASSGGSSTDTQYF. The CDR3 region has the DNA TGTGCCAGCAGTGGTGGATCTAGCACAGATACGCAGTATTTT.

Here the CDR3 DNA reads TGTGCCAGCAGTTTCTCGGTTTATAGCACAGATACGCAGTATTTT. Protein sequence: CASSFSVYSTDTQYF. The rearrangement links TRBV28 to TRBJ2-3; unclear D gene. V lost 3 bases and J lost 0, with 10 bases in between. Germline lookup yields CDR1 MDHEN and CDR2 SYDVKM. The CDR3 is 15 amino acids.

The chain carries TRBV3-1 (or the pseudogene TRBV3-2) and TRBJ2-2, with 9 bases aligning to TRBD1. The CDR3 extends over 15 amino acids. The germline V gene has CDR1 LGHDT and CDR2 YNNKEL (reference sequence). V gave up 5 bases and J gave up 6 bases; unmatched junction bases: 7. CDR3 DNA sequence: TGTGCCAGCAGCACCGGGACAGGGAGGGCCGGGGAGCTGTTTTTT. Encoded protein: CASSTGTGRAGELFF.